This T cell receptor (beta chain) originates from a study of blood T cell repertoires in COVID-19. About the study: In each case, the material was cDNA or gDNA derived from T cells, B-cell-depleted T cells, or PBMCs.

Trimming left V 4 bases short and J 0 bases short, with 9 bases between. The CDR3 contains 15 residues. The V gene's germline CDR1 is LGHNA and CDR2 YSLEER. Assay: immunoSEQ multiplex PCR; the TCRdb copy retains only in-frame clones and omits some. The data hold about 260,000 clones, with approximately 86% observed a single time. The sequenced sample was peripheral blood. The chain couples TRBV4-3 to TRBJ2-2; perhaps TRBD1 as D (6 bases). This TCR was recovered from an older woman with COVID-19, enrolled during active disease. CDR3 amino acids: CASSRWTANTGELFF. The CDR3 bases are TGCGCCAGCAGCCGATGGACAGCGAACACCGGGGAGCTGTTTTTT.